This TCR beta chain is drawn from a study of ipilimumab plus nivolumab after autologous stem cell transplantation. For the study at large: The DLBCL cohort had primary refractory and relapsed disease, with 18-month progression-free survival of approximately 83% and 30%. Study results and limitations: The authors say TCR, Treg and microbiome findings warrant further study.

A few counts support this clone. Its specificity is unknown. Method: immunoSEQ multiplex PCR; TCRdb's copy keeps in-frame clones and lacks some. The sample carries 15,000 to 20,000 clones, over 70% recorded once. Checkpoint therapy with ipilimumab 1 mg/kg began 14 to 28 days after transplant. V lost 7 bases to trimming and J lost 6 bases; unmatched junction nucleotides: 10. The CDR3 covers 14 residues. The germline gives CDR1 MNHEY, CDR2 SVGAGI. The sequence was collected from a male donor with diffuse large B-cell lymphoma. The chain uses TRBV6-5 and TRBJ1-2, with 8 bases that match TRBD1. The sample consisted of PBMCs, taken in a trial of ipilimumab plus nivolumab as post-transplant consolidation. In DNA, the CDR3 is TGTGCCAGCATCCCGGACAGGGTGATAGATGGCTACACCTTC. Translated: CASIPDRVIDGYTF.